This T cell receptor beta chain was recovered during a study of shared clonotypes between healthy human individuals. Clones were sequenced by immunoSEQ multiplex PCR, and TCRdb holds only the in-frame ones, with some missing. The table records 2 million to 2.5 million clones, around 95% of them present only once. Findings of the study overall: The donor pool, a small one, limited the genetic and exposure-history diversity represented.

A note on this clone: Antigen: not known.

The CDR3 is 14 residues long. Trimming cost V 4 bases and J 6 bases; bases outside gene matches: 6. Germline V gives CDR1 SGHDN, CDR2 FVKESK. This clonotype originated in a man between 18 and 29 years old in good health. Sequencing was performed on naive CD4+ T cells sorted from blood. Subset in this sample: CD45RA+ positively selected. The chain couples TRBV14 to TRBJ2-3; 8 nucleotides line up with TRBD1. The CDR3 loop is CASSLWTGRDTQYF. In nucleotides, the CDR3 is TGTGCCAGCAGCCTTTGGACAGGGAGGGATACGCAGTATTTT.